The 25 T cell receptor beta chains listed next were all sequenced from one sample in a study of T-cell memory formation after mild COVID-19 (dated by TCRdb to about 2021). Library preparation employed 5' RACE. Sequencing was carried out with an Illumina NovaSeq 6000. TCRdb reworked the public reads: Q25 trimming with fastp, MiXCR clone assembly, productive beta chains retained. Entries that share a CDR3 protein sequence are merged under the most common genes and DNA. The sample table contains almost 350,000 distinct CDR3 sequences; only one count was recorded for 20% to 25% of them. The ten largest clones take up 21% of the sample. Sequenced material: PBMCs or a T cell subset sorted from them (not recorded which). Every receptor here comes from a man aged 18 to 35 who had mild COVID-19 (a few samples of this study predate the infection). The sample titles of this study are shuffled in the database, so cell type and time point are left out; the donor was told from shared clones.

The chain is built from TRBV20-1 and TRBJ2-7, with D possibly matching TRBD2 (6 bases). This CDR3 has 14 amino acids. Between the trimmed V and J ends, which lost 4 bases and 1 base, there was a span of 14 bases. Germline V gene lookup returns CDR1 DFQATT and CDR2 SNEGSKA (reference sequence). CDR3 amino acids: CSAISGLLSYEQYV. The CDR3 bases are TGCAGTGCTATTTCGGGACTCTTATCCTACGAGCAGTACGTC.

Of note for this clonotype: At one of its ends the junction is not consistent with the germline gene, which may arise from a read error. This chain joins TRBV7-7 and TRBJ2-1; TRBD2 matches at 14 bases. The CDR3 has 15 residues. Germline CDR1 reads SSHAT; CDR2 reads FNYEAQ (reference sequence). Here the CDR3 reads CASSPTSGGAYEQFF. The CDR3 bases are TGTGCTAGCAGCCCGACTAGCGGGGGGGCCTATGAGCAGTTCTTC. Combining the CDR3 with reference TRBV7-7 and TRBJ2-1 gives the whole variable domain GAGVSQSPRYKVTKRGQDVTLRCDPISSHATLYWYQQALGQGPEFLTYFNYEAQPDKSGLPSDRFSAERPEGSISTLTIQRTEQRDSAMYRCASSPTSGGAYEQFFGPGTRLTVL.

In this sample, this clonotype turned up many times. This chain links TRBV7-6 with TRBJ2-3; no definite D call. Germline loops: CDR1 SGHVS, CDR2 FNYEAQ. This CDR3 has 14 amino acids. The ends were cut back, 0 bases at V and 0 bases at J, with 4 bases in the middle. CDR3 sequence reads: CASSLARSTDTQYF. As DNA, the CDR3 is TGTGCCAGCAGCTTAGCCAGGAGCACAGATACGCAGTATTTT.

This clonotype was picked up many times. The DNA of the CDR3 is TGTGCCAGCAGTTCGGGACTAGCGGACCTCGCCAGGGAGACCCAGTACTTC. Its protein product is CASSSGLADLARETQYF. The V call is TRBV12-3 or TRBV12-4, the J call TRBJ2-5; TRBD2 matches at 11 bases. The CDR3 is made up of 17 amino acids. J gave up 5 bases and V 4 bases, and 12 bases lay outside the gene matches.

This clonotype has just a few counts. This sequence joins TRBV11-1 and TRBJ2-2; D may match TRBD1 or TRBD2 (5 bases each). Germline CDR1 is SGHAT and CDR2 is FQDESV (reference sequence). The germline V and J ends were trimmed by 2 bases and 2 bases, with 9 bases remaining between them. This CDR3 is 15 amino acids long. In DNA, the CDR3 is TGTGCCAGCAGCTTATGGGGGACCAACACCGGGGAGCTGTTTTTT. Amino acid sequence: CASSLWGTNTGELFF.

The chain uses TRBV7-3 and TRBJ2-2; D unresolved. This CDR3 region has 13 residues. Germline V gene sequence: CDR1 SGHTA, CDR2 FQGTGA. The V end was cut by 1 base, the J end by 6 bases, with 6 bases between. The CDR3 coding sequence is TGTGCCAGCAGCTTAAACAGTCCCGGGGAGCTGTTTTTT. It encodes CASSLNSPGELFF.

For the CDR3, the DNA is TGTGCCATCAGTGAAGCAGGGGCCTGGGAAAAACTGTTTTTT. Its translation is CAISEAGAWEKLFF. This sequence joins TRBV10-3 and TRBJ1-4, with D maybe TRBD1 (6 bases). There are 14 residues in the CDR3. CDR1 ENHRY and CDR2 SYGVKD come from the germline V gene. Between the trimmed V and J ends, which lost 3 bases and 8 bases, there was a span of 13 bases.

This sequence joins TRBV5-8 and TRBJ1-5; tentatively, D is TRBD1 (5 bases). V was trimmed by 0 bases and J by 0 bases, leaving 16 bases between them. Looked up from germline, CDR1 is SGHTS and CDR2 is YDEGEE. The CDR3 runs to 18 residues. In nucleotides, the CDR3 is TGTGCCAGCAGCTTGGATCGAGGTGAGGGGTATAGCAATCAGCCCCAGCATTTT. Protein sequence: CASSLDRGEGYSNQPQHF. Full variable domain (rest looked up from reference TRBV5-8 and TRBJ1-5): EAGVTQSPTHLIKTRGQQATLRCSPISGHTSVYWYQQALGLGLQFLLWYDEGEERNRGNFPPRFSGRQFPNYSSELNVNALELEDSALYLCASSLDRGEGYSNQPQHFGDGTRLSIL.

The chain couples TRBV19 to TRBJ1-5; maybe TRBD1 (5 bases). This CDR3 contains 12 residues. V was cut by 7 bases and J by 7 bases, with 11 bases left in between. From germline, CDR1 is LNHDA and CDR2 SQIVND (reference sequence). The CDR3 spells CASTSGLQPQHF. CDR3 in DNA: TGTGCCAGTACCTCAGGGTTGCAGCCCCAGCATTTT.

The chain employs TRBV4-2 and TRBJ2-1; no reliable D call. The length of the CDR3 is 14 residues. The germline CDR1 and CDR2 sequences are LGHNA and YNFKEQ. Between the trimmed V and J ends, which lost 3 bases and 8 bases, there was a span of 14 bases. The CDR3 loop reads CASSHPPDKYEQFF. Written as DNA, the CDR3 is TGTGCCAGCAGCCACCCCCCCGATAAGTATGAGCAGTTCTTC.

This clonotype was counted between two and nine times. This sequence joins TRBV7-8 and TRBJ2-3; unclear D gene. The germline V gene has CDR1 SGHVS and CDR2 FQNEAQ. The CDR3 is 19 amino acids. The V and J ends lost 1 base and 6 bases respectively, with 26 bases between them. The CDR3 spells CASSLELGRKDSAQDTQYF. The CDR3 DNA follows: TGTGCCAGCAGCTTAGAGTTAGGCAGGAAGGATTCGGCACAGGATACGCAGTATTTT. The variable domain in full, with the rest retrieved from reference TRBV7-8 and TRBJ2-3, is GAGVSQSPRYKVAKRGQDVALRCDPISGHVSLFWYQQALGQGPEFLTYFQNEAQLDKSGLPSDRFFAERPEGSVSTLKIQRTQQEDSAVYLCASSLELGRKDSAQDTQYFGPGTRLTVL.

This clonotype was seen a few times. The rearrangement links TRBV7-2 to TRBJ2-1, with 8 bases lining up with TRBD1. The CDR3 totals 14 residues. Germline V CDR1 and CDR2: SGHTA, FQGNSA. V dropped 7 bases and J dropped 2; count of bases not matched to a gene: 4. The CDR3 is CASTRDRTYNEQFF. The CDR3 nucleotides are TGTGCCAGCACCCGGGACAGGACCTACAATGAGCAGTTCTTC. Full variable domain (remainder filled in from reference TRBV7-2 and TRBJ2-1): GAGVSQSPSNKVTEKGKDVELRCDPISGHTALYWYRQSLGQGLEFLIYFQGNSAPDKSGLPSDRFSAERTGGSVSTLTIQRTQQEDSAVYLCASTRDRTYNEQFFGPGTRLTVL.

The chain couples TRBV2 to TRBJ2-3; a weak D match, TRBD1 (5 bases). V was pared by 2 bases and J by 4 bases, with 7 bases between. The CDR3 consists of 13 residues. Germline CDR1 is SNHLY and CDR2 is FYNNEI. The DNA for the CDR3 is TGTGCCAGCAGTGAATCAGGGCCAGATACGCAGTATTTT. It specifies CASSESGPDTQYF.

V is TRBV14 and J is TRBJ1-2; no reliable D call. CDR1 SGHDN and CDR2 FVKESK come from the germline V gene. The CDR3 length is 12 residues. V shed 2 bases and J shed 8 bases, with 9 bases lying between them. The CDR3 protein is CASSQFRGGYTF. The CDR3, as DNA: TGTGCCAGCAGCCAATTTCGTGGGGGCTACACCTTC.

This clonotype was counted between two and nine times. The V gene is TRBV29-1, the J gene TRBJ2-7; 9 bases match TRBD2. This CDR3 has 14 amino acids. Looked up from germline, CDR1 is SQVTM and CDR2 is ANQGSEA. V shed 3 bases and J 3 bases; nucleotides not matched to a gene: 6. In DNA form, the CDR3 reads TGCAGCGTTGATGTTAATAGCGGGGGCTACGAGCAGTACTTC. Its translation: CSVDVNSGGYEQYF.

The rearrangement links TRBV18 to TRBJ2-1; no firm D call. This CDR3 contains 14 residues. CDR1 is KGHSH, CDR2 LQKENI, per germline. Trimming cost V 1 base and J 2 bases, with 6 bases left between them. The CDR3: CASSPREAYNEQFF. The CDR3 nucleotides read TGTGCCAGCTCACCACGCGAGGCCTACAATGAGCAGTTCTTC.

This chain links TRBV5-1 with TRBJ1-2; TRBD1 is a possible D gene (5 bases). This CDR3 comprises 13 residues. Germline V CDR1 and CDR2: SGHRS, YFSETQ. V was shortened by 1 base and J by 6 bases, with 10 bases between the two germline ends. Here the CDR3 DNA reads TGCGCCAGCAGCTTGAATAGGGGAGATGGCTACACCTTC. Translation: CASSLNRGDGYTF.

The chain has TRBV6-2 or TRBV6-3 and TRBJ2-3, with D perhaps being TRBD1 or TRBD2 (5 bases each). The CDR3 covers 15 residues. The germline V and J ends were trimmed by 2 bases and 1 base, with 10 bases remaining between them. The germline CDR1 and CDR2 sequences are MNHEY and SVGEGT. The CDR3 protein is CASSYARGRTDTQYF. The CDR3 DNA is TGTGCCAGCAGTTACGCCCGGGGACGCACAGATACGCAGTATTTT.

A word on this clonotype: At one end, the junction sequence differs from germline, possibly due to a read error. V gene TRBV7-9 combines with J gene TRBJ2-3, with D uncertain. The CDR3 extends over 8 amino acids. Germline V gives CDR1 SEHNR, CDR2 FQNEAQ (reference sequence). The CDR3 nucleotides read TGTGCCAGCAGCTTAGGGGGTTTT. Its translation: CASSLGGF.

This clonotype occurred a few times. J is TRBJ1-1 and V is TRBV15, with D unclear. Germline lookup yields CDR1 LNHNV and CDR2 YYDKDF (reference sequence). This CDR3 spans 13 amino acids. Deletions cut 2 bases from V and 10 bases from J, with 14 bases between. CDR3 coding DNA: TGTGCCACCAGCAGACCCGACCGAGCCCCAGCTTTCTTT. It yields the protein CATSRPDRAPAFF.

V is TRBV7-2 and J is TRBJ1-1; D unclear. Germline lookup yields CDR1 SGHTA and CDR2 FQGNSA. This CDR3 is built from 12 residues. Trimming removed 5 bases at V and 8 bases at J, with 12 bases between. The CDR3 DNA reads as TGTGCCAGCAGCCTCAATACCGTGGAAGCTTTCTTT. This encodes CASSLNTVEAFF.

The chain couples TRBV4-3 to TRBJ2-1, with 9 bases lining up with TRBD2. CDR3 size: 15 residues. Losses at the gene ends were 1 base for V and 12 bases for J; bases not matched to a gene: 10. Germline V gives CDR1 LGHNA, CDR2 YSLEER. CDR3: CASSQGSGGPRGQFF. The CDR3 region has the DNA TGCGCCAGCAGCCAAGGGAGCGGGGGGCCCCGCGGGCAGTTCTTC.

The CDR3 reads CASSLLAGVSYGYTF. CDR3 DNA sequence: TGTGCCAGCAGCCTCCTAGCAGGAGTTAGCTATGGCTACACCTTC. The chain combines TRBV11-2 with TRBJ1-2, with D hard to call. V gave up 5 bases and J gave up 4 bases, with 17 bases separating them. This CDR3 contains 15 residues. Looked up from germline, CDR1 is SGHAT and CDR2 is FQNNGV.

This clonotype occurred a few times. The V call is TRBV7-9, the J call TRBJ2-7; the match to TRBD1 covers 10 bases. J was trimmed by 5 bases and V by 3 bases; bases with no gene match: 7. CDR1 is SEHNR, CDR2 FQNEAQ, per germline (reference sequence). This CDR3 region has 15 residues. This chain's CDR3 is CASSFSGQGVDEQYV. Written as DNA, the CDR3 is TGTGCCAGCAGCTTTTCAGGACAGGGGGTCGACGAGCAGTACGTC.

This clonotype came up a few times. The rearrangement links TRBV20-1 to TRBJ2-3; 12 bases map to TRBD2. The CDR3 sequence is 14 residues long. Looked up from germline, CDR1 is DFQATT and CDR2 is SNEGSKA (reference sequence). J lost 6 bases, V lost 4 bases, and 5 bases had no gene match. The CDR3 bases are TGCAGTGCTACTAGCGGGGGGGCCGGGGATACGCAGTATTTT. This gives the protein CSATSGGAGDTQYF.